This TCR beta chain was sequenced in a study of blood T cell repertoires in COVID-19. Study in general: The origin of the acute and convalescent COVID-19 samples was the United States, Italy and Spain. PBMCs, B-cell-depleted T cells, or T cells were the source of the cDNA or gDNA that made up the material.

How the authors handled the data: How many nucleated cells were present was estimated from reference gene primer amplification. The method was immunoSEQ multiplex PCR; TCRdb's version includes in-frame clones alone and lacks a portion of them. V and J calls and clone size are given by that table; D and trimming were obtained from the DNA. The sample contains roughly 380,000 clones, around 84% of which appear only once. Germline CDR1 SGHTS, CDR2 YDEGEE. V lost 1 base, J lost 5 bases, and 12 bases lay in between. The CDR3 has 14 amino acids. The chain is built from TRBV5-8 and TRBJ1-1, with a tentative D call TRBD1 (6 bases). The sequence derives from a human donor with acute or convalescent COVID-19. The donor label of this sample is uncertain. The sample taken for sequencing was peripheral blood. CDR3 sequence reads: CASSLLQGLTEAFF. Written as DNA, the CDR3 is TGTGCCAGCAGCTTGTTACAGGGATTAACTGAAGCTTTCTTT.